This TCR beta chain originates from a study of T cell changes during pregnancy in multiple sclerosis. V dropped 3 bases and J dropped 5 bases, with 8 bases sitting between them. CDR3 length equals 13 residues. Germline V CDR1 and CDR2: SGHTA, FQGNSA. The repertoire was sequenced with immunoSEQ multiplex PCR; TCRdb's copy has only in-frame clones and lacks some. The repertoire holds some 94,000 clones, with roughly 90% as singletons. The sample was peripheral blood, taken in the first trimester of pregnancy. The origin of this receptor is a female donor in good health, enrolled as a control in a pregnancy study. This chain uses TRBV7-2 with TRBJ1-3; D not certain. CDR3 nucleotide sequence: TGTGCCAGCAGCTTTCAAGAGAGAAACACCATATATTTT. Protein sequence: CASSFQERNTIYF.